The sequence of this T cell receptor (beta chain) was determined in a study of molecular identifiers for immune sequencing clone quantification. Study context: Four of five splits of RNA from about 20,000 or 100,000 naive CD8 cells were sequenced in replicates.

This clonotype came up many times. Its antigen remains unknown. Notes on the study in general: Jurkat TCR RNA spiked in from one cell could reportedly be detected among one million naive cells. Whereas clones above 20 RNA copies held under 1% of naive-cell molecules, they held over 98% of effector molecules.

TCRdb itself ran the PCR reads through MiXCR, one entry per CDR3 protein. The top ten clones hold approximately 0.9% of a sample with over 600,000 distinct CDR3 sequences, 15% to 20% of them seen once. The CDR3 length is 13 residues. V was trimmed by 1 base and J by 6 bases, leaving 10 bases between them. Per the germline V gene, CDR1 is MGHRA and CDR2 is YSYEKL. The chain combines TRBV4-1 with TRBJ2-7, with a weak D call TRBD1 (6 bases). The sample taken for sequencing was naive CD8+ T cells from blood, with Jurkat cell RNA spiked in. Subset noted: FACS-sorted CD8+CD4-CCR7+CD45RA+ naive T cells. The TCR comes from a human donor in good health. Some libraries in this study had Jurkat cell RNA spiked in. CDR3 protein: CASSQATGFEQYF. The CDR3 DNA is TGCGCCAGCAGCCAAGCAACAGGGTTCGAGCAGTACTTC.